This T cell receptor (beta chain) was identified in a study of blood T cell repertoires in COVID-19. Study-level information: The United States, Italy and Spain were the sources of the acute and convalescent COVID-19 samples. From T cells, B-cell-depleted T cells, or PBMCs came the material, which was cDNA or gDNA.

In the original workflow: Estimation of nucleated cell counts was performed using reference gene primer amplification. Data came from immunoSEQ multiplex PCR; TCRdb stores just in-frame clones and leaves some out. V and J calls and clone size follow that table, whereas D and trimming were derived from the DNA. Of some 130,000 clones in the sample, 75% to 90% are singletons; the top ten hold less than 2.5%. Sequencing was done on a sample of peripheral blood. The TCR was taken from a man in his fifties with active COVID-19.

DNA for the CDR3: TGCAGCGTTGAAGTCGGGGATACGCAGTATTTT. Amino acid sequence: CSVEVGDTQYF. V is TRBV29-1 and J is TRBJ2-3; unclear D gene. Germline CDR1 SQVTM, CDR2 ANQGSEA. The CDR3 has 11 residues. Deletions cut 1 base from V and 6 bases from J, with 5 bases between.